This T cell receptor (beta chain) was retrieved from a study of blood T cell repertoires in COVID-19. TCRdb's table, derived via immunoSEQ multiplex PCR, lists solely in-frame clones and lacks some. Among about 93,000 clones, 90% were seen once, and the ten largest hold 1.5%. The sequence was collected from a human donor with active COVID-19. The donor label of this sample is uncertain. The sample consisted of peripheral blood.

CDR3 sequence (DNA): TGCAGTGCTAGTACACAGGTCGGATTCTCTAGCTACGAGCAGTACTTC. Amino acid sequence: CSASTQVGFSSYEQYF. The chain uses TRBV20-1 and TRBJ2-7, with D possibly TRBD1 on 5 matching bases. CDR3 length equals 16 residues. V lost 3 bases and J lost 3, with 21 bases in between. Germline V gene data show CDR1 as DFQATT and CDR2 as SNEGSKA (reference sequence).